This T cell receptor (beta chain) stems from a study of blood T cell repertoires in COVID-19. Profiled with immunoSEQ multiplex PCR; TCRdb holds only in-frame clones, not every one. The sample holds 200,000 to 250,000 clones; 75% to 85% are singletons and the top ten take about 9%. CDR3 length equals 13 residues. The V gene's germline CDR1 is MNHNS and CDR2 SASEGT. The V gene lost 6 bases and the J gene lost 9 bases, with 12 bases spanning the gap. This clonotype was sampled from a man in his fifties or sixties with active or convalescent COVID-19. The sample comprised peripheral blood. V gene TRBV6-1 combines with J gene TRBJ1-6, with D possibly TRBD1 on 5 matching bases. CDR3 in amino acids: CASREGRTSPLHF. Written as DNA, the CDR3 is TGTGCCAGCAGGGAGGGGCGGACTTCACCCCTCCACTTT.